This section outlines one T cell receptor (beta chain) sequence together with its context. What it binds is not known. This entry comes from a study of T cell responses to AZD1222 COVID-19 vaccine. Overall study findings and caveats: At baseline, just a handful of AZD1222 recipients tested seropositive. Unmutated regions of variants are reportedly targeted by nearly half of spike-specific TCRs.

This table comes from immunoSEQ multiplex PCR, and its TCRdb copy is limited to in-frame clones, with some not included. The sample lists 100,000 or so clones, about 86% seen once, with 5.5% to 6% in the top ten. CDR3 size: 13 residues. V shed 5 bases and J 11 bases; nucleotides not matched to a gene: 7. Germline CDR1 SGHAT, CDR2 FQNNGV. Sequenced material: peripheral blood, taken 28 days after the second AZD1222 dose. The chain employs TRBV11-2 and TRBJ2-7, with 12 bases aligning to TRBD2. This clonotype was obtained from an adult who received the AZD1222 COVID-19 vaccine. CDR3 in DNA: TGTGCCAGCAGCGCGGGACTAGCGGGCCCAGAGTACTTC. Translating it yields CASSAGLAGPEYF.